This T cell receptor (beta chain) was sequenced for a study of vaccination and CD4 T cells after COVID-19. The overall study: The authors exposed cells to overlapping spike peptides derived from SARS-CoV-2, HCoV-NL63, HCoV-OC43 and HCoV-229E. Treatment of control cultures consisted of a CEFX pool, an HIV-1 Nef pool, or no peptide.

Described treatment: roughly nine-day PBMC culture with coronavirus spike peptide pools or control peptides (ViraFEST assay). Following expansion of antigen-specific T cells with peptide pools, ViraFEST then sequenced TCRs. In the case of this clonotype: Its antigen is unidentified.

The Oncomine TCR Beta short-read assay generated sequence data from the DNA of cultured CD4+ T cells. Using the QIAamp micro DNA kit, genomic DNA was extracted from the CD4+ T cells that had been cultured. TCRdb itself ran the PCR reads through MiXCR, one entry per CDR3 protein. This sample yields fewer than 15,000 distinct CDR3 sequences, of which around two fifths are seen a single time; 9.4% belongs to the top ten. The ends were cut back, 3 bases at V and 0 bases at J, with 8 bases in the middle. The CDR3 covers 14 residues. Sequenced input: CD4+ T cells from blood, cultured in vitro. This rearrangement joins TRBV12-3 or TRBV12-4 to TRBJ2-5; no clear D gene. The sequence came from a human donor who had recovered from COVID-19. Here the CDR3 DNA reads TGTGCCAGCAGTTTGTCGCGGAACCAAGAGACCCAGTACTTC. This codes for CASSLSRNQETQYF.